Listed here is a single T cell receptor beta chain. Its target is unknown. The sample comes from a study of CD8+ T cells in alopecia areata. Extracted from the samples, RNA was reverse transcribed into cDNA to serve as the sequencing template. TCRdb's table, derived via immunoSEQ multiplex PCR, lists solely in-frame clones and lacks some. The repertoire includes 30,000 to 40,000 clones, 45% to 55% of them detected once, and under 2% sits in the top ten. The CDR3 length is 17 residues. Germline lookup yields CDR1 SGHTA and CDR2 FQGNSA. V was clipped by 5 bases and J by 2 bases, with 19 bases between them. It was for 4 to 6 patients that CD4+ cells were sorted into CD25+CD127- cells. Peripheral blood, together with lesional scalp punch biopsies, was collected from alopecia areata patients. Investigators sorted PBMCs to obtain both CD4+ and CD8+ T cells. Study findings and constraints: The study also sequences resident alphabeta T cells of normal skin in scalp samples. Normal scalp showed lower clonality than lesional scalp, especially alopecia totalis/universalis.

The source of this sequence is a human donor with alopecia areata. The chain recombines TRBV7-2 with TRBJ2-1, with TRBD2 as a possible D gene (5 bases). Sequencing input: CD4+ Tregs sorted from blood. This CDR3 is CASSPQITRSTYNEQFF. In nucleotides, the CDR3 is TGTGCCAGCAGCCCGCAAATTACTAGGAGCACCTACAATGAGCAGTTCTTC.